A single sample gave rise to the 8 T cell receptor beta chains below, sequenced in a study of T cells after yellow fever vaccination. TCRdb redid the calling of the 5' RACE reads with MiXCR, one entry per CDR3 protein. The data contain around 400,000 distinct CDR3 sequences, roughly 11% of them singletons. Source: PBMCs, taken on the day of the first yellow fever vaccination. These TCRs come from a man aged 18 to 29 who received the YFV17D yellow fever vaccine.

This clonotype was found a few times. V usage is TRBV27 and J usage is TRBJ1-6; D may be TRBD1 (6 bases). The CDR3 is 15 residues long. Germline loops: CDR1 MNHEY, CDR2 SMNVEV (reference sequence). V lost 2 bases and J 9 bases, leaving 14 bases between the germline ends. Here the CDR3 reads CASSLVGQMSSPLHF. The CDR3, as DNA: TGTGCCAGCAGTTTAGTCGGACAGATGAGTTCACCCCTCCACTTT.

The chain carries TRBV4-3 and TRBJ1-2; D gene ambiguous. Germline V gene data show CDR1 as LGHNA and CDR2 as YSLEER. CDR3 length: 13 amino acids. Trimming cost V 4 bases and J 8 bases, with 14 bases left between them. CDR3 protein: CASSPSGSRGYTF. The DNA of the CDR3 is TGCGCCAGCAGCCCTAGTGGATCTCGCGGCTACACCTTC.

This clonotype was recorded a few times. The chain recombines TRBV7-2 with TRBJ2-3; no definite D call. Germline V lookup: CDR1 SGHTA, CDR2 FQGNSA. Trimming took off 3 bases at V and 3 bases at J, with 10 bases between the two ends. The CDR3 length is 14 residues. The CDR3 bases are TGTGCCAGCAGCTTCTATGGTCAGACAGATACGCAGTATTTT. This translates into CASSFYGQTDTQYF.

The chain joins TRBV20-1 to TRBJ2-3, with TRBD2 as a possible D gene (6 bases). This CDR3 comprises 12 residues. V lost 8 bases and J lost 6, with 15 bases in between. Germline values: CDR1 DFQATT, CDR2 SNEGSKA (reference sequence). Here the CDR3 reads CSHPTSPDTQYF. In nucleotides, the CDR3 is TGCAGTCACCCGACTAGTCCGGATACGCAGTATTTT.

The V gene is TRBV7-2, the J gene TRBJ2-3, with 7 bases lining up with TRBD1. Losses at the gene ends were 5 bases for V and 4 bases for J; bases not matched to a gene: 6. Germline V gene data show CDR1 as SGHTA and CDR2 as FQGNSA. The CDR3 contains 14 residues. The CDR3: CASSITTGPDTQYF. DNA of the CDR3: TGTGCCAGCAGCATAACGACAGGGCCAGATACGCAGTATTTT.

This clonotype appeared a few times. The chain joins TRBV15 to TRBJ2-3, with D uncertain. The length of the CDR3 is 15 residues. CDR1 and CDR2 (germline): LNHNV, YYDKDF (reference sequence). Trimming took off 0 bases at V and 3 bases at J, with 10 bases between the two ends. CDR3 in DNA: TGTGCCACCAGCAGAGATAGGAGTAGAACAGATACGCAGTATTTT. Translated, it gives CATSRDRSRTDTQYF.

The table lists this clonotype with a few counts. The rearrangement uses TRBV5-1 and TRBJ1-2; D unresolved. The germline CDR1 and CDR2 sequences are SGHRS and YFSETQ. V was pared by 0 bases and J by 2 bases, with 11 bases between. This CDR3 contains 15 residues. CDR3 region: CASSLDPNSNYGYTF. CDR3 DNA sequence: TGCGCCAGCAGCTTGGACCCTAATTCGAACTATGGCTACACCTTC. The entire variable domain, with the rest obtained from reference TRBV5-1 and TRBJ1-2, is as follows: KAGVTQTPRYLIKTRGQQVTLSCSPISGHRSVSWYQQTPGQGLQFLFEYFSETQRNKGNFPGRFSGRQFSNSRSEMNVSTLELGDSALYLCASSLDPNSNYGYTFGSGTRLTVV.

This chain joins TRBV3-1 and TRBJ2-5; TRBD1 aligns across 12 bases. There are 17 residues in the CDR3. Germline CDR1 is LGHDT and CDR2 is YNNKEL (reference sequence). Trimming removed 6 bases from V and 5 bases from J; junction bases left unmatched: 13. The CDR3 reads CASRPMWGQGARETQYF. The CDR3 DNA is TGTGCCAGCAGACCAATGTGGGGACAGGGGGCCAGGGAGACCCAGTACTTC.